The 5 T cell receptor beta chains below all came from one sample that was sequenced in a study of blood T cell repertoires in COVID-19. The assay was immunoSEQ multiplex PCR, and TCRdb's table has in-frame clones only and misses some. Of roughly 330,000 clones listed, around 90% are singletons. The specimen sequenced was peripheral blood. All receptors come from a young man with COVID-19, enrolled during active disease.

The rearrangement uses TRBV5-4 and TRBJ2-2, with a possible D match to TRBD1 (7 bases). This CDR3 comprises 16 residues. The germline gives CDR1 SGHNT, CDR2 YYREEE (reference sequence). V lost 2 bases and J lost 1, with 12 bases in between. CDR3 amino acids: CASSFRQGGNTGELFF. The CDR3 region has the DNA TGTGCCAGCAGCTTCAGACAGGGAGGGAACACCGGGGAGCTGTTTTTT.

J is TRBJ1-1 and V is TRBV2; D possibly corresponds to TRBD1 (5 bases). Deletions cut 2 bases from V and 5 bases from J, with 9 bases between. The CDR3 is 13 amino acids. CDR1 and CDR2 (germline): SNHLY, FYNNEI. CDR3 protein: CASSEWQGTEAFF. CDR3 in DNA: TGTGCCAGCAGTGAATGGCAGGGAACTGAAGCTTTCTTT.

V usage is TRBV30 and J usage is TRBJ2-2, with D perhaps matching TRBD2 (6 bases). V lost 8 bases and J 2 bases, leaving 12 bases between the germline ends. CDR1 and CDR2 (germline): GTSNPN, SVGIG (reference sequence). The CDR3 has 13 amino acids. The CDR3: CANRLVNTGELFF. CDR3 DNA: TGTGCCAACCGACTAGTTAACACCGGGGAGCTGTTTTTT.

The rearrangement joins TRBV19 to TRBJ1-5, with 9 bases lining up with TRBD1. The CDR3 sequence is 20 residues long. Germline values: CDR1 LNHDA, CDR2 SQIVND (reference sequence). V dropped 7 bases and J dropped 2; count of bases not matched to a gene: 21. CDR3 DNA sequence: TGTGCCAGTACCAAAGTAAGAGGGACAGGGAGGTTTTCAGGCAATCAGCCCCAGCATTTT. Translated: CASTKVRGTGRFSGNQPQHF.

This chain uses TRBV2 with TRBJ2-7; TRBD1 aligns across 9 bases. The germline gives CDR1 SNHLY, CDR2 FYNNEI. J gave up 4 bases and V 1 base, and 8 bases lay outside the gene matches. CDR3 length: 16 amino acids. The CDR3 loop reads CASSEGNPGQGYEQYF. CDR3 in DNA: TGTGCCAGCAGTGAAGGGAACCCGGGACAGGGTTACGAGCAGTACTTC.